Included here is one T cell receptor (beta chain) sequence, with context. Its antigen is not known. The entry originates in a study of post-analysis software for immune sequencing data. Study-wide results and limits: There were five or six TRBV segments more frequent in patients than controls, and TRBV5-6, TRBV5-1 and TRBV20-1 were among them.

Unique molecular identifiers were present in the TCR beta cDNA libraries. MiXCR was run by TCRdb on the PCR reads, yielding one entry per CDR3 protein. The repertoire holds hundreds of thousands of distinct CDR3 sequences, with around 47% as singletons. This CDR3 comprises 14 residues. V gave up 3 bases and J gave up 3 bases, with 15 bases separating them. The germline V gene encodes CDR1 GTSNPN and CDR2 SVGIG (reference sequence). Sequenced material: blood. The rearrangement links TRBV30 to TRBJ2-7; a possible D gene is TRBD1 (6 bases). The receptor comes from a girl aged 10-17 years with multiple sclerosis. The DNA of the CDR3 is TGTGCCTGGAGCTCCGGGACACTCCGCTACGAGCAGTACTTC. Its translation: CAWSSGTLRYEQYF.